Following are 10 T cell receptor beta chains from one sample sequenced in a study of tumor-infiltrating lymphocytes in primary liver carcinoma. Total RNA (around 500 ng) served as template for TCR beta cDNA synthesis primed by a constant-region primer. Three-round nested multiplex PCR performed with slightly modified ARM-PCR produced the TCR beta libraries. TRBV1-TRBV30 forward primers and a C-beta reverse primer were used in the first two PCR rounds, which each ran for approximately 10 cycles. MiXCR, run by TCRdb on the multiplex PCR reads, gives a single entry per CDR3 protein. The data contain around 120,000 distinct CDR3 sequences, around 62% of them singletons. Unsorted bulk tissue of about 20-31 mg yielded co-extracted RNA and DNA. The sequenced material came from liver tumor tissue from sampling region 1. Subset: tumor region T1, superior pole. The receptors derive from a woman in her sixties or seventies with primary liver carcinoma and hepatitis B virus infection.

In this sample, this clonotype turned up once. The junction and the germline gene differ at one end; a read error may be behind it. The V call is TRBV11-1, the J call TRBJ2-5; D unresolved. The CDR3 extends over 13 amino acids. Germline assignment: CDR1 SGHAT and CDR2 FQDESV (reference sequence). This CDR3 reads CVSSLRYQETQYF. DNA for the CDR3: TGTGTCAGCAGCTTACGGTACCAAGAGACCCAGTACTTC.

This chain connects TRBV12-3 or TRBV12-4 to TRBJ2-7; a possible D gene is TRBD2 (6 bases). The CDR3 runs 13 residues. Trimming took 5 bases from V and 0 from J, leaving 8 bases between them. CDR3 coding DNA: TGTGCCAGCAGTACCGGGAGCTCCTACGAGCAGTACTTC. It is translated as CASSTGSSYEQYF.

In the case of this clonotype: This could be a read error, since a much larger clone is one nucleotide away. This chain's CDR3 is CASSLKFRGSEQFF. CDR3 nucleotide sequence: TGTGCCAGCAGTTTAAAGTTCCGAGGTAGCGAGCAGTTCTTC. The chain links TRBV12-3 or TRBV12-4 to TRBJ2-1; D unclear. V gave up 2 bases and J gave up 10 bases, with 15 bases separating them. The CDR3 is made up of 14 amino acids.

This clonotype has a single count. The CDR3 does not end in the conserved phenylalanine or tryptophan, so this is likely a read error. This chain joins TRBV29-1 and TRBJ1-2; no definite D call. Germline CDR1 SQVTM, CDR2 ANQGSEA. The CDR3 runs 13 residues. The V and J ends lost 8 bases and 0 bases respectively, with 13 bases between them. For the CDR3, the DNA is TGCAGCTCCCCCTCGGCCACTAACTATGGCTACACCTTA. Its translation is CSSPSATNYGYTL.

Notes on this clonotype: The junction and the germline gene differ at one end; a read error may be behind it. The genes are TRBV11-2 and TRBJ2-3, with 8 positions matching TRBD2. The CDR3 extends over 16 amino acids. Germline values: CDR1 SGHAT, CDR2 FQNNGV. The CDR3 nucleotides are TGTGTCAGCAACTCGGGAGGGTTAAGGGACACAGATACGCAGTATTTT. It is translated as CVSNSGGLRDTDTQYF. The variable domain in full, completed from reference TRBV11-2 and TRBJ2-3, reads EAGVAQSPRYKIIEKRQSVAFWCNPISGHATLYWYQQILGQGPKLLIQFQNNGVVDDSQLPKDRFSAERLKGVDSTLKIQPAKLEDSAVYLCVSNSGGLRDTDTQYFGPGTRLTVL.

To note about this clonotype: Possible read error: a much larger clone is one base away. The chain joins TRBV29-1 to TRBJ1-1; D is unresolved. The germline gives CDR1 SQVTM, CDR2 ANQGSEA. This CDR3 region has 13 residues. The CDR3 nucleotides read TGCAGCGTTGATCAAGGGCTGAACACTGAAGCTTCCTTT. It encodes CSVDQGLNTEASF.

For this clonotype: The final CDR3 position lacks the conserved phenylalanine or tryptophan, pointing to a likely read error. CDR3 in DNA: TGTGCCAGCAGCCAGGGGCAAATGAACACTGGAGCTTTCTCT. Its translation is CASSQGQMNTGAFS. V gene TRBV4-2 combines with J gene TRBJ1-1, with a weak D call TRBD1 (5 bases). The CDR3 consists of 14 residues. In germline, CDR1 is LGHNA, CDR2 YNFKEQ.

The chain is built from TRBV24-1 and TRBJ2-1; TRBD1 might be the D (6 bases). Deletions cut 5 bases from V and 4 bases from J, with 11 bases between. The CDR3 loop spans 14 amino acids. CDR1 KGHDR and CDR2 SFDVKD come from the germline V gene. This CDR3 reads CATSAMDSYNEQFF. CDR3 in DNA: TGTGCCACCAGTGCCATGGACAGTTACAATGAGCAGTTCTTC.

A remark on this clonotype: The CDR3 does not close with the conserved phenylalanine or tryptophan, likely indicating a read error. In DNA form, the CDR3 reads TGTGCCAGCAGCTTAAACCAGGTCCCCTTAAATACGCAGTATTTA. Translating gives CASSLNQVPLNTQYL. The chain joins TRBV7-3 to TRBJ2-3; no firm D call. Germline V lookup: CDR1 SGHTA, CDR2 FQGTGA. This CDR3 contains 15 residues. V was clipped by 1 base and J by 7 bases, with 15 bases between them.

This chain links TRBV28 with TRBJ2-7, with 16 bases aligning to TRBD2. The germline gives CDR1 MDHEN, CDR2 SYDVKM. CDR3 size: 17 residues. V lost 5 bases, J lost 5 bases, and 9 bases stayed unmatched. CDR3 sequence (DNA): TGTGCCAGCAGTCCCACGGGACTAGCGGGAGGGCGCGACGAGCAGTACTTC. Its translation is CASSPTGLAGGRDEQYF.